The 10 T cell receptor beta chains in this list originate from one sample, sequenced in a study of a mutant IDH1 vaccine in newly diagnosed glioma. Time point reported: week 23, last vaccination. It was 300 ug of mutant IDH1 20-mer peptide that made up each vaccine dose, given with topical imiquimod. These TCRs' antigens remain unknown. TCRdb keeps only in-frame clones here, not all; method: immunoSEQ multiplex PCR. The sample consists of approximately 41,000 clones, 78% of them appearing once. The sample here was PBMCs, taken from a glioma patient whose treatment included an IDH1 peptide vaccine. The source of these receptors is a middle-aged woman with glioma. Some clones in this sample may be carry-over from other donors' samples.

The J gene is TRBJ1-4, the V gene TRBV6-5, with D perhaps TRBD1 (5 bases). The germline V gene encodes CDR1 MNHEY and CDR2 SVGAGI. The CDR3 contains 13 residues. Trimming took 8 bases from V and 7 from J, leaving 14 bases between them. CDR3 residues: CASWGGRGEKLFF. The CDR3 DNA reads as TGTGCCAGCTGGGGAGGTAGGGGTGAAAAACTGTTTTTT.

This clone appeared a few times. V gene TRBV7-9 combines with J gene TRBJ1-1, with D perhaps TRBD1 (5 bases). Trimming left V 5 bases short and J 6 bases short, with 10 bases between. The CDR3 is 12 residues long. Germline loops: CDR1 SEHNR, CDR2 FQNEAQ (reference sequence). The CDR3 DNA follows: TGTGCCAGCAGCCCAATAGGGGCTGAAGCTTTCTTT. Encoded protein: CASSPIGAEAFF.

The chain combines TRBV13 with TRBJ1-3; D unresolved. The ends were cut back, 5 bases at V and 1 base at J, with 9 bases in the middle. The CDR3 sequence is 14 residues long. Germline CDR1 PRHDT, CDR2 FYEKMQ (reference sequence). The CDR3 DNA follows: TGTGCCAGCAGCCCCCGGACTTCTGGAAACACCATATATTTT. It encodes CASSPRTSGNTIYF.

V and J are TRBV6-1 and TRBJ2-3, with a tentative D call TRBD2 (6 bases). CDR3 length equals 14 residues. Germline-derived CDR1 and CDR2 are MNHNS and SASEGT. Trimming shortened V by 3 bases and J by 4 bases, and 11 bases separated the two germline ends. DNA for the CDR3: TGTGCCAGCAGTGAGGCCGCGGGGCCAGATACGCAGTATTTT. This translates into CASSEAAGPDTQYF.

The chain links TRBV5-4 to TRBJ1-3; D unresolved. The CDR3 consists of 14 residues. Trimming removed 0 bases at V and 0 bases at J, with 4 bases between. The V gene's germline CDR1 is SGHNT and CDR2 YYREEE (reference sequence). The CDR3, as DNA: TGTGCCAGCAGCTTGGGCAGCTCTGGAAACACCATATATTTT. It encodes CASSLGSSGNTIYF.

The rearrangement uses TRBV6-5 and TRBJ2-7, with 8 bases aligning to TRBD2. The CDR3 runs to 14 residues. With V trimmed by 6 bases and J by 7 bases, 11 bases remained unmatched. The germline V gene encodes CDR1 MNHEY and CDR2 SVGAGI. The CDR3 is CASRRAGEVGEQYF. The CDR3 DNA follows: TGTGCCAGCAGGAGAGCGGGAGAGGTCGGAGAGCAGTACTTC.

In this sample, this clone turned up once. The chain carries TRBV7-9 and TRBJ2-1, with no clear D. Trimming took off 0 bases at V and 8 bases at J, with 8 bases between the two ends. CDR1 is SEHNR and CDR2 is FQNEAQ in the germline V gene (reference sequence). The CDR3 has 13 residues. The CDR3 loop reads CASSLASGDEQFF. The CDR3 region has the DNA TGTGCCAGCAGCTTAGCTTCTGGCGATGAGCAGTTCTTC.

The chain joins TRBV7-6 to TRBJ2-5; 7 bases line up with TRBD2. Trimming took 3 bases from V and 5 from J; bases not matched to a gene: 6. The CDR3 is 14 residues long. Germline lookup yields CDR1 SGHVS and CDR2 FNYEAQ. The CDR3 reads CASSFGGRLETQYF. The CDR3 DNA reads TGTGCCAGCAGCTTCGGGGGGAGGTTGGAGACCCAGTACTTC.

This clone was counted between two and nine times. This chain connects TRBV14 to TRBJ1-6, with D possibly matching TRBD1 (6 bases). The CDR3 has 14 residues. Per the germline V gene, CDR1 is SGHDN and CDR2 is FVKESK. With 3 bases removed from V and 5 bases from J, the gap between germline ends came to 8 bases. CDR3 DNA sequence: TGTGCCAGCAGCCATTACAGGGATAATTCACCCCTCCACTTT. Translated, it gives CASSHYRDNSPLHF. The whole variable domain, filled in from reference TRBV14 and TRBJ1-6, reads EAGVTQFPSHSVIEKGQTVTLRCDPISGHDNLYWYRRVMGKEIKFLLHFVKESKQDESGMPNNRFLAERTGGTYSTLKVQPAELEDSGVYFCASSHYRDNSPLHFGNGTRLTVT.

This chain uses TRBV4-2 with TRBJ1-3; D is unresolved. Germline V CDR1 and CDR2: LGHNA, YNFKEQ. Trimming removed 4 bases at V and 4 bases at J, with 5 bases between. The CDR3 totals 12 residues. The CDR3 region is CASSLNGNTIYF. The CDR3 DNA reads as TGTGCCAGCAGCCTAAACGGAAACACCATATATTTT.